This T cell receptor beta chain was captured in a study of T cell responses to AZD1222 COVID-19 vaccine. Profiled with immunoSEQ multiplex PCR; TCRdb holds only in-frame clones, not every one. Among around 65,000 clones listed, about 74% were seen once. This CDR3 is built from 16 residues. Germline values: CDR1 MGHRA, CDR2 YSYEKL. The germline V and J ends were trimmed by 0 bases and 6 bases, with 15 bases remaining between them. Broader study findings: Only a handful of AZD1222 recipients tested seropositive at baseline.

As to this clone: Its antigen is unknown.

This receptor was taken from an adult in good health. The source was peripheral blood, collected on day 0 of AZD1222 vaccination. V gene TRBV4-1 combines with J gene TRBJ1-5, with D perhaps matching TRBD1 (5 bases). For the CDR3, the DNA is TGCGCCAGCAGCCAAGAGGAGGGCTCCGGGGGTCAGCCCCAGCATTTT. Residues: CASSQEEGSGGQPQHF.